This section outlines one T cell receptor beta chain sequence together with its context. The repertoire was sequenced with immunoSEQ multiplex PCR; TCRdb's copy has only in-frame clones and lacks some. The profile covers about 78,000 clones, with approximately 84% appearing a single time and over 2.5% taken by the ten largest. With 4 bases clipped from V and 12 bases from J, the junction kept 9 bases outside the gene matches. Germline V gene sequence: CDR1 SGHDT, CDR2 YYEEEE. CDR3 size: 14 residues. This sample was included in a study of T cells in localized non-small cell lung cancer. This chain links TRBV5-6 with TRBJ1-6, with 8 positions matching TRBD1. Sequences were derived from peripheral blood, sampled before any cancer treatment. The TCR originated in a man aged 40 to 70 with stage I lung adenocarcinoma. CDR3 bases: TGTGCCAGCAGCCCGGACAGGGCCTACGGACCCCTCCACTTT. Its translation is CASSPDRAYGPLHF.